These 23 T cell receptor beta chains came from one sample sequenced in a study of T cells in localized non-small cell lung cancer. Here immunoSEQ multiplex PCR was the method, and the copy in TCRdb shows in-frame clones only, minus some. The sample consists of 48,000 or so clones, roughly 88% of them appearing once. Here the sequenced sample was peripheral blood, taken before any cancer treatment. The source is a male donor older than 55 with stage III squamous cell lung carcinoma.

This clone is medium-sized by share. The chain couples TRBV7-3 to TRBJ2-3; weak D call: TRBD1 (5 bases). The CDR3 covers 13 residues. Looked up from germline, CDR1 is SGHTA and CDR2 is FQGTGA. With 6 bases removed from V and 3 bases from J, the gap between germline ends came to 10 bases. CDR3 loop: CASSLDNTDTQYF. DNA for the CDR3: TGTGCCAGCAGTTTGGACAATACAGATACGCAGTATTTT.

The rearrangement links TRBV29-1 to TRBJ2-3; either TRBD1 or TRBD2 may fit D (5 bases each). Per the germline V gene, CDR1 is SQVTM and CDR2 is ANQGSEA. CDR3 length: 15 residues. V lost 8 bases, J lost 6 bases, and 24 bases lay in between. CDR3 sequence (DNA): TGCAGCCCAAAACCTAACCCGGGACGCAACGATACGCAGTATTTT. This translates into CSPKPNPGRNDTQYF.

The chain has TRBV19 and TRBJ1-5; the D is unclear. The CDR3 is made up of 15 amino acids. V was pared by 7 bases and J by 6 bases, with 19 bases between. Germline CDR1 and CDR2: LNHDA and SQIVND (reference sequence). The CDR3 is CASIPSAGMGQPQHF. The CDR3 DNA reads as TGTGCCAGTATTCCCTCGGCGGGGATGGGTCAGCCCCAGCATTTT. Complete variable domain (other parts from reference TRBV19 and TRBJ1-5): DGGITQSPKYLFRKEGQNVTLSCEQNLNHDAMYWYRQDPGQGLRLIYYSQIVNDFQKGDIAEGYSVSREKKESFPLTVTSAQKNPTAFYLCASIPSAGMGQPQHFGDGTRLSIL.

This clone was observed once. The chain employs TRBV28 and TRBJ2-3, with 7 bases that match TRBD2. Germline V gene data show CDR1 as MDHEN and CDR2 as SYDVKM. The J segment lost 1 base and the V segment lost 6 bases, leaving 7 bases of the junction unmatched. The CDR3 extends over 15 amino acids. The CDR3 nucleotides are TGTGCCAGCAGGCTCAGGGCGGGGGGCACAGATACGCAGTATTTT. Protein sequence: CASRLRAGGTDTQYF.

This chain joins TRBV30 and TRBJ2-1, with D tentatively TRBD2 (5 bases). CDR3 length equals 11 residues. The ends were cut back, 7 bases at V and 10 bases at J, with 14 bases in the middle. The germline gives CDR1 GTSNPN, CDR2 SVGIG (reference sequence). This chain's CDR3 is CAFTAEAEQFF. The CDR3 DNA is TGTGCCTTTACGGCGGAGGCCGAGCAGTTCTTC.

The chain joins TRBV11-3 to TRBJ2-3, with TRBD2 matching 7 bases. With V trimmed by 1 base and J by 2 bases, 9 bases remained unmatched. In germline, CDR1 is SGHNT, CDR2 YENEEA. The CDR3 runs to 17 residues. The CDR3 DNA reads TGTGCCAGCAGCTTAGGGGCAGCGGGACCATCCACAGATACGCAGTATTTT. Its protein product is CASSLGAAGPSTDTQYF.

The chain couples TRBV6-1 to TRBJ1-1; D remains ambiguous. The germline V gene encodes CDR1 MNHNS and CDR2 SASEGT. The V end lost 4 bases, the J end lost 4 bases, and 13 bases lay between the germline ends. The CDR3 runs 14 residues. This CDR3 is CASSGGLSATEAFF. The CDR3 nucleotides are TGTGCCAGCAGTGGAGGGTTGAGCGCCACTGAAGCTTTCTTT.

The genes are TRBV5-1 and TRBJ1-3; D gene uncertain. The CDR3 covers 13 residues. Germline values: CDR1 SGHRS, CDR2 YFSETQ. V was trimmed by 2 bases and J by 3 bases, leaving 6 bases between them. The CDR3 here is CASSFSDGNTIYF. CDR3 sequence (DNA): TGCGCCAGCAGCTTTTCAGATGGAAACACCATATATTTT.

V and J are TRBV28 and TRBJ2-7, with 7 bases fitting TRBD1. CDR3 length: 12 amino acids. Germline V gene lookup returns CDR1 MDHEN and CDR2 SYDVKM. Germline trimming cut 6 bases from V and 6 bases from J; bases unmatched to any gene: 5. This chain's CDR3 is CASSTQGFEQYF. The DNA of the CDR3 is TGTGCCAGCAGCACACAGGGGTTCGAGCAGTACTTC.

The chain joins TRBV6-1 to TRBJ2-3, with TRBD1 matching over 7 bases. CDR3 length: 15 amino acids. Germline values: CDR1 MNHNS, CDR2 SASEGT. The V and J ends lost 8 bases and 2 bases, in that order; junction bases with no gene match: 10. The CDR3 sequence: CASASGTANTDTQYF. The CDR3 nucleotides are TGTGCCAGCGCCTCCGGGACAGCCAACACAGATACGCAGTATTTT.

Here the CDR3 DNA reads TGTGCCAGCAGCGTAGGGCTCCAGGGAGAGCAGTACTTC. This codes for CASSVGLQGEQYF. This rearrangement joins TRBV9 to TRBJ2-7; tentatively, D is TRBD1 (5 bases). The CDR3 runs to 13 residues. The germline CDR1 and CDR2 sequences are SGDLS and YYNGEE. V was cut by 0 bases and J by 7 bases, with 11 bases left in between.

This chain connects TRBV28 to TRBJ1-1; the match to TRBD1 covers 8 bases. This CDR3 spans 14 amino acids. V was clipped by 2 bases and J by 4 bases; unmatched bases: 3. Germline CDR1 is MDHEN and CDR2 is SYDVKM. CDR3 in DNA: TGTGCCAGCAGTTTAGGACAGGGCCGCACTGAAGCTTTCTTT. Translated, it gives CASSLGQGRTEAFF.

This rearrangement joins TRBV10-3 to TRBJ2-7; perhaps TRBD2 as D (6 bases). Trimming took off 6 bases at V and 3 bases at J, with 18 bases between the two ends. Per germline, CDR1 ENHRY and CDR2 SYGVKD. The CDR3 is made up of 15 amino acids. CDR3 protein: CAIRMAFGGNYEQYF. DNA of the CDR3: TGTGCCATCAGGATGGCGTTCGGGGGAAACTACGAGCAGTACTTC.

The rearrangement links TRBV5-1 to TRBJ2-7; no clear D gene. CDR3 size: 12 residues. The ends were cut back, 4 bases at V and 7 bases at J, with 12 bases in the middle. CDR1 SGHRS and CDR2 YFSETQ come from the germline V gene. CDR3: CASSPDTGEQYF. As DNA, the CDR3 is TGCGCCAGCAGCCCCGATACTGGGGAGCAGTACTTC.

The CDR3 loop reads CASSLTSYNSPLHF. The CDR3 region has the DNA TGTGCCAGCAGCTTAACGAGCTATAATTCACCCCTCCACTTT. This sequence joins TRBV7-2 and TRBJ1-6; D uncertain. V was shortened by 2 bases and J by 3 bases, with 5 bases between the two germline ends. Germline values: CDR1 SGHTA, CDR2 FQGNSA. The CDR3 extends over 14 amino acids.

The chain uses TRBV7-2 and TRBJ1-1; D unresolved. The CDR3 runs to 11 residues. Germline lookup yields CDR1 SGHTA and CDR2 FQGNSA. V lost 3 bases and J lost 5, with 4 bases in between. The CDR3: CASSLRTEAFF. Here the CDR3 DNA reads TGTGCCAGCAGCTTGCGGACTGAAGCTTTCTTT.

This clone was seen just once. The rearrangement uses TRBV6-5 and TRBJ1-2; tentative D call: TRBD1 (5 bases). The V gene's germline CDR1 is MNHEY and CDR2 SVGAGI. The V end lost 2 bases, the J end lost 0 bases, and 10 bases lay between the germline ends. The CDR3 loop spans 15 amino acids. This CDR3 is CASSYARGPNYGYTF. DNA for the CDR3: TGTGCCAGCAGTTACGCCCGGGGACCTAACTATGGCTACACCTTC.

The chain couples TRBV30 to TRBJ2-7, with a possible D match to TRBD2 (7 bases). Germline V CDR1 and CDR2: GTSNPN, SVGIG (reference sequence). The CDR3 loop spans 15 amino acids. Trimming cost V 0 bases and J 2 bases, with 14 bases left between them. The CDR3 DNA is TGTGCCTGGAGTGTCCCGGGGGGCAGGGCCTACGAGCAGTACTTC. Its translation: CAWSVPGGRAYEQYF.

The chain links TRBV5-1 to TRBJ1-3; TRBD1 is a possible D gene (5 bases). Germline CDR1 and CDR2: SGHRS and YFSETQ. This CDR3 has 16 amino acids. V was cut by 3 bases and J by 4 bases, with 17 bases left in between. This CDR3 reads CASSSGTSGRGNTIYF. The CDR3 DNA follows: TGCGCCAGCAGCTCTGGGACCTCCGGTAGAGGAAACACCATATATTTT.

The chain combines TRBV6-5 with TRBJ1-2; D might be TRBD1 (5 bases). V was trimmed by 4 bases and J by 6 bases, leaving 15 bases between them. Germline values: CDR1 MNHEY, CDR2 SVGAGI. The CDR3 runs 14 residues. CDR3 protein: CASSSGQASHGYTF. The CDR3 DNA reads as TGTGCCAGCAGTTCAGGGCAGGCCTCCCATGGCTACACCTTC.

The chain employs TRBV25-1 and TRBJ1-1; D perhaps matches TRBD1 (6 bases). The CDR3 sequence is 14 residues long. Germline V gene sequence: CDR1 MGHDK, CDR2 SYGVNS. Trimming stripped 6 bases from V and 5 bases from J, with 16 bases between. CDR3 DNA sequence: TGTGCCAGCAGGACTCAGGGGAGAGGGACTGAAGCTTTCTTT. It translates to CASRTQGRGTEAFF. Filled out from reference TRBV25-1 and TRBJ1-1, the complete variable domain reads EADIYQTPRYLVIGTGKKITLECSQTMGHDKMYWYQQDPGMELHLIHYSYGVNSTEKGDLSSESTVSRIRTEHFPLTLESARPSHTSQYLCASRTQGRGTEAFFGQGTRLTVV.

The chain has TRBV18 and TRBJ1-2; a possible D gene is TRBD1 (5 bases). The CDR3 contains 13 residues. From germline, CDR1 is KGHSH and CDR2 LQKENI. V lost 6 bases to trimming and J lost 7 bases, with 15 bases between them. In DNA, the CDR3 is TGTGCCAGCTCCCCTGGGACCAAGCTTGGCTACACCTTC. This translates into CASSPGTKLGYTF.

This clone was seen just once. V and J are TRBV2 and TRBJ2-7; possible D gene TRBD1, 6 bases. Germline CDR1 reads SNHLY; CDR2 reads FYNNEI. The CDR3 has 13 amino acids. Trimming removed 5 bases at V and 2 bases at J, with 10 bases between. The CDR3 DNA reads TGTGCCAGCAGTTCACAGGGTCCCTACGAGCAGTACTTC. This codes for CASSSQGPYEQYF.